One sample yielded the 22 T cell receptor beta chains listed below, sequenced in a study of control samples from healthy donors and cancer patients. Some clones are missing from TCRdb's copy, which holds only in-frame ones; the method was immunoSEQ multiplex PCR. There are 140,000 or so clones in the sample; around 94% occur only once, and approximately 15% lies in the top ten. The sequenced sample consisted of PBMCs. Receptors were obtained from a man in his sixties with colorectal cancer.

The chain carries TRBV7-9 and TRBJ2-2; perhaps TRBD2 as D (6 bases). The V and J ends lost 2 bases and 5 bases respectively, with 12 bases between them. Germline values: CDR1 SEHNR, CDR2 FQNEAQ (reference sequence). The CDR3 is made up of 15 amino acids. CDR3 region: CASSLSGGDTGELFF. For the CDR3, the DNA is TGTGCCAGCAGCTTATCCGGGGGTGATACCGGGGAGCTGTTTTTT. Full variable domain (outside the CDR3, taken from reference TRBV7-9 and TRBJ2-2): DTGVSQNPRHKITKRGQNVTFRCDPISEHNRLYWYRQTLGQGPEFLTYFQNEAQLEKSRLLSDRFSAERPKGSFSTLEIQRTEQGDSAMYLCASSLSGGDTGELFFGEGSRLTVL.

This chain joins TRBV5-1 and TRBJ2-7; 8 nucleotides match TRBD1. This CDR3 contains 15 residues. CDR1 and CDR2 (germline): SGHRS, YFSETQ. V trimming: 0 bases; J trimming: 5 bases; junction bases outside the gene matches: 7. The DNA of the CDR3 is TGCGCCAGCAGCTTGGTCCAGGGGGCAGGAAACGAGCAGTACTTC. It translates to CASSLVQGAGNEQYF.

The chain recombines TRBV21-1 with TRBJ2-7. TRBV21-1 is a documented pseudogene. The CDR3 runs to 15 residues. The CDR3 spells CASSKGDGRDHEQYF. The DNA of the CDR3 is TGTGCCAGCAGCAAAGGGGACGGCAGGGACCACGAGCAGTACTTC.

The chain has TRBV5-1 and TRBJ1-1; 8 bases line up with TRBD1. V lost 0 bases to trimming and J lost 4 bases; unmatched junction nucleotides: 5. The germline CDR1 and CDR2 sequences are SGHRS and YFSETQ. This CDR3 is built from 15 residues. CDR3 loop: CASSLVGTGGTEAFF. In DNA, the CDR3 is TGCGCCAGCAGCTTGGTTGGAACAGGGGGCACTGAAGCTTTCTTT.

J is TRBJ2-3 and V is TRBV27, with D tentatively TRBD2 (7 bases). The CDR3 consists of 18 residues. V was pared by 4 bases and J by 7 bases, with 27 bases between. Germline loops: CDR1 MNHEY, CDR2 SMNVEV (reference sequence). The CDR3 is CASSSPLEGGGSFYTQYF. DNA for the CDR3: TGTGCCAGCAGTTCCCCCCTGGAAGGGGGGGGCAGTTTCTATACGCAGTATTTT.

The J gene is TRBJ1-3, the V gene TRBV18, with D possibly matching TRBD1 (5 bases). V shed 3 bases and J shed 2 bases, with 14 bases lying between them. CDR1 and CDR2 from the germline V gene are KGHSH and LQKENI. The CDR3 loop spans 16 amino acids. CDR3 nucleotide sequence: TGTGCCAGCTCACCGGTGAGGGGAAGGACTGGAAACACCATATATTTT. This translates into CASSPVRGRTGNTIYF.

This clone appeared once. The genes are TRBV3-1 (or the pseudogene TRBV3-2) and TRBJ1-1, with 7 positions matching TRBD1. The CDR3 loop spans 15 amino acids. J gave up 0 bases and V 5 bases, and 6 bases lay outside the gene matches. Germline-derived CDR1 and CDR2 are LGHDT and YNNKEL (reference sequence). Here the CDR3 reads CASSYLDRVNTEAFF. DNA for the CDR3: TGTGCCAGCAGCTACTTAGACAGGGTGAACACTGAAGCTTTCTTT.

This rearrangement joins TRBV11-2 to TRBJ1-3; weak D call: TRBD1 (6 bases). Germline V gene data show CDR1 as SGHAT and CDR2 as FQNNGV. Between the trimmed V and J ends, which lost 3 bases and 0 bases, there was a span of 15 bases. The CDR3 has 17 amino acids. The CDR3 DNA follows: TGTGCCAGCAGCTTGACGGGGGGGCCCTTCTCTGGAAACACCATATATTTT. Its protein product is CASSLTGGPFSGNTIYF. Looking up the rest from reference TRBV11-2 and TRBJ1-3 gives the full variable domain: EAGVAQSPRYKIIEKRQSVAFWCNPISGHATLYWYQQILGQGPKLLIQFQNNGVVDDSQLPKDRFSAERLKGVDSTLKIQPAKLEDSAVYLCASSLTGGPFSGNTIYFGEGSWLTVV.

This clone was picked up one time. This rearrangement joins TRBV27 to TRBJ2-5; D possibly corresponds to TRBD2 (6 bases). Trimming took off 1 base at V and 5 bases at J, with 8 bases between the two ends. This CDR3 has 13 residues. CDR1 is MNHEY and CDR2 is SMNVEV in the germline V gene (reference sequence). CDR3 amino acids: CASSLWGTETQYF. CDR3 nucleotide sequence: TGTGCCAGCAGTTTATGGGGGACTGAGACCCAGTACTTC.

V is TRBV5-1 and J is TRBJ1-3, with D hard to call. There are 16 residues in the CDR3. V dropped 1 base and J dropped 0 bases, with 11 bases sitting between them. The germline V gene has CDR1 SGHRS and CDR2 YFSETQ. In DNA, the CDR3 is TGCGCCAGCAGCTTGCAGGTACGTAGCTCTGGAAACACCATATATTTT. Its protein product is CASSLQVRSSGNTIYF.

This clone is a singleton in its sample. The chain carries TRBV6-6 and TRBJ1-6, with a weak D call TRBD1 (5 bases). V was shortened by 5 bases and J by 8 bases, with 16 bases between the two germline ends. The CDR3 length is 15 residues. The germline CDR1 and CDR2 sequences are MNHNY and SVGAGI (reference sequence). CDR3: CASSLRPGTDSPLHF. The CDR3, as DNA: TGTGCCAGCAGTCTCCGGCCAGGGACCGATTCACCCCTCCACTTT.

The V gene is TRBV6-7, the J gene TRBJ1-3; D gene ambiguous. TRBV6-7 is sorted into the ORF group, with uncertain function. The V end was cut by 2 bases, the J end by 0 bases, with 17 bases between. There are 18 residues in the CDR3. CDR3 loop: CASSYRGPRFRSGNTIYF. The CDR3, as DNA: TGTGCCAGCAGTTACCGGGGTCCAAGGTTTCGCTCTGGAAACACCATATATTTT.

CDR3 DNA: TGTGCCAGCAGTGGGTTTTTGGGGAACACTGAAGCTTTCTTT. This sequence encodes CASSGFLGNTEAFF. The chain uses TRBV2 and TRBJ1-1; D is uncertain. The CDR3 length is 14 residues. V was trimmed by 4 bases and J by 1 base, leaving 10 bases between them. Germline assignment: CDR1 SNHLY and CDR2 FYNNEI.

The CDR3 nucleotides read TGTGCCAGCAGCCTGGTTGGGAACGATCAGCCCCAGCATTTT. The encoded protein is CASSLVGNDQPQHF. The chain uses TRBV11-2 and TRBJ1-5; D call uncertain. Per germline, CDR1 SGHAT and CDR2 FQNNGV. This CDR3 spans 14 amino acids. V lost 5 bases and J lost 5, with 13 bases in between.

The chain has TRBV3-1 (or the pseudogene TRBV3-2) and TRBJ2-5; D gene unclear. This CDR3 contains 12 residues. Per germline, CDR1 LGHDT and CDR2 YNNKEL (reference sequence). Trimming stripped 2 bases from V and 3 bases from J, with 4 bases between. The CDR3 here is CASSQLEETQYF. The CDR3 DNA sequence: TGTGCCAGCAGCCAACTGGAAGAGACCCAGTACTTC.

The V gene is TRBV15, the J gene TRBJ2-3; possible D gene TRBD1, 6 bases. The CDR3 is 17 residues long. The germline V gene encodes CDR1 LNHNV and CDR2 YYDKDF (reference sequence). Trimming took 0 bases from V and 2 from J, leaving 15 bases between them. DNA for the CDR3: TGTGCCACCAGCAGAGATGGTGTAAGGGACATCACAGATACGCAGTATTTT. Encoded protein: CATSRDGVRDITDTQYF.

The gene calls are TRBV6-6 and TRBJ2-7; TRBD1 matches at 8 bases. The trim removed 0 bases at V and 4 bases at J, leaving 5 bases unmatched. This CDR3 region has 15 residues. Germline CDR1 MNHNY, CDR2 SVGAGI (reference sequence). CDR3 region: CASSYSDRENYEQYF. The CDR3 DNA reads as TGTGCCAGCAGTTACTCGGACAGGGAAAATTACGAGCAGTACTTC.

The CDR3 loop is CAIRASGGTDTQYF. Written as DNA, the CDR3 is TGTGCCATCAGAGCGTCCGGGGGAACAGATACGCAGTATTTT. The J gene is TRBJ2-3, the V gene TRBV10-3, with D tentatively TRBD2 (6 bases). V gave up 6 bases and J gave up 3 bases, with 13 bases separating them. Germline CDR1 ENHRY, CDR2 SYGVKD. The CDR3 extends over 14 amino acids.

This clone has only one observation. CDR3 nucleotides: TGTGCCACTAGGGGGGAGCAGAGAAAAGCTTTCTTT. Its protein product is CATRGEQRKAFF. V is TRBV6-6 and J is TRBJ1-1; D possibly corresponds to TRBD1 (6 bases). V lost 10 bases and J lost 9, with 18 bases in between. The CDR3 is 12 amino acids. Per the germline V gene, CDR1 is MNHNY and CDR2 is SVGAGI (reference sequence).

This chain connects TRBV7-6 to TRBJ2-1, with TRBD2 as a possible D gene (5 bases). Trimming removed 0 bases at V and 2 bases at J, with 8 bases between. Germline CDR1 is SGHVS and CDR2 is FNYEAQ. The CDR3 has 15 amino acids. This CDR3 is CASSLALAAYNEQFF. CDR3 in DNA: TGTGCCAGCAGCTTAGCTCTAGCTGCCTACAATGAGCAGTTCTTC.

CDR3 amino acids: CAMGQGVANEKLFF. The CDR3 nucleotides read TGTGCCATGGGACAGGGGGTCGCTAATGAAAAACTGTTTTTT. The chain links TRBV6-5 to TRBJ1-4, with TRBD1 matching 11 bases. The CDR3 runs to 14 residues. Germline CDR1 MNHEY, CDR2 SVGAGI. J was trimmed by 3 bases and V by 10 bases; bases with no gene match: 4.

J is TRBJ1-4 and V is TRBV30; D remains ambiguous. There are 13 residues in the CDR3. The germline gives CDR1 GTSNPN, CDR2 SVGIG (reference sequence). V lost 0 bases to trimming and J lost 10 bases, with 12 bases between them. The CDR3 DNA reads TGTGCCTGGAGTGTACAAGGGTCGGGAAAACTGTTTTTT. It yields the protein CAWSVQGSGKLFF.